Following are 19 T cell receptor beta chains from one sample sequenced in a study of T-cell memory formation after mild COVID-19. TCRdb used MiXCR to reprocess the 5' RACE reads, holding one entry per CDR3 protein. The data contain 470,000 or so distinct CDR3 sequences, more than 15% of them singletons. The sample was PBMCs or a T cell subset sorted from them (not recorded which). The receptors here all came from a man in his late teens or twenties who had mild COVID-19 (a few samples of this study predate the infection). Cell type and time point are not known.

This clonotype was found a few times. This CDR3 is CSARTGVGADTQYF. For the CDR3, the DNA is TGCAGTGCTAGGACAGGGGTGGGAGCAGATACGCAGTATTTT. The V call is TRBV20-1, the J call TRBJ2-3, with TRBD1 matching over 8 bases. CDR3 size: 14 residues. With 3 bases clipped from V and 4 bases from J, the junction kept 6 bases outside the gene matches. Germline V gene data show CDR1 as DFQATT and CDR2 as SNEGSKA (reference sequence).

This clonotype was seen a handful of times. The CDR3 is CASSLTQRQYSGANVLTF. CDR3 bases: TGTGCCAGCAGCTTAACACAGAGACAGTACTCTGGGGCCAACGTCCTGACTTTC. The chain employs TRBV7-9 and TRBJ2-6; TRBD1 is a possible D gene (5 bases). The CDR3 contains 18 residues. Trimming removed 2 bases at V and 0 bases at J, with 14 bases between. Germline assignment: CDR1 SEHNR and CDR2 FQNEAQ (reference sequence). Using reference TRBV7-9 and TRBJ2-6 for the parts outside the CDR3, the full variable domain is DTGVSQNPRHKITKRGQNVTFRCDPISEHNRLYWYRQTLGQGPEFLTYFQNEAQLEKSRLLSDRFSAERPKGSFSTLEIQRTEQGDSAMYLCASSLTQRQYSGANVLTFGAGSRLTVL.

V and J are TRBV4-1 and TRBJ1-2, with unresolved D. The CDR3 loop spans 15 amino acids. V lost 0 bases and J lost 2, with 10 bases in between. Germline V CDR1 and CDR2: MGHRA, YSYEKL. CDR3 bases: TGCGCCAGCAGCCAAGATATGACCTGGAACTATGGCTACACCTTC. Translated: CASSQDMTWNYGYTF.

This clonotype has only a few counts. V usage is TRBV3-1 and J usage is TRBJ2-7; 9 bases align to TRBD1. The V and J ends lost 0 bases and 6 bases, in that order; junction bases with no gene match: 6. The CDR3 covers 15 residues. Germline CDR1 is LGHDT and CDR2 is YNNKEL (reference sequence). The CDR3 sequence: CASSQDYGTGPEQYV. The CDR3 nucleotides are TGTGCCAGCAGCCAAGATTATGGGACAGGGCCCGAGCAGTACGTC.

DNA for the CDR3: TGTGCCTGGACGCGGAGCTCCTACGAGCAGTACTTC. Translation gives CAWTRSSYEQYF. The chain links TRBV30 to TRBJ2-7; D is unclear. The V gene's germline CDR1 is GTSNPN and CDR2 SVGIG (reference sequence). Trimming pared 4 bases from V and 0 bases from J, leaving 7 bases between. This CDR3 has 12 residues.

The V call is TRBV7-9, the J call TRBJ2-2, with D unresolved. Germline V CDR1 and CDR2: SEHNR, FQNEAQ (reference sequence). This CDR3 has 12 residues. The V end was cut by 8 bases, the J end by 5 bases, with 9 bases between. The CDR3 is CASRPGTGELFF. In DNA form, the CDR3 reads TGTGCCAGCCGGCCCGGGACCGGGGAGCTGTTTTTT.

This clonotype was seen a few times. The rearrangement uses TRBV15 and TRBJ2-7; no clear D. The CDR3 has 13 residues. The V gene lost 4 bases and the J gene lost 4 bases, with 11 bases spanning the gap. In germline, CDR1 is LNHNV, CDR2 YYDKDF (reference sequence). The CDR3 region has the DNA TGTGCCACCAGCATGGGCAGGAGTTACGAGCAGTACGTC. This encodes CATSMGRSYEQYV.

This clonotype was found a few times. The CDR3 is CASAWVVNYGYTF. As DNA, the CDR3 is TGTGCCAGCGCTTGGGTGGTTAACTATGGCTACACCTTC. The genes are TRBV28 and TRBJ1-2; no clear D. The ends were cut back, 8 bases at V and 1 base at J, with 11 bases in the middle. The germline V gene encodes CDR1 MDHEN and CDR2 SYDVKM. This CDR3 region has 13 residues.

The chain joins TRBV9 to TRBJ2-7; D is ambiguous. From germline, CDR1 is SGDLS and CDR2 YYNGEE. Trimming pared 0 bases from V and 3 bases from J, leaving 10 bases between. CDR3 length: 14 amino acids. The CDR3: CASSVGSINYEQYF. DNA for the CDR3: TGTGCCAGCAGCGTAGGGTCGATTAACTACGAGCAGTACTTC.

The gene calls are TRBV5-1 and TRBJ2-1, with D uncertain. The CDR3 is made up of 14 amino acids. Trimming removed 4 bases from V and 4 bases from J, with 12 bases in between. Germline assignment: CDR1 SGHRS and CDR2 YFSETQ. CDR3 region: CASSLTITYNEQFF. The CDR3 coding sequence is TGCGCCAGCAGCCTGACAATCACGTACAATGAGCAGTTCTTC.

The chain couples TRBV5-1 to TRBJ2-4, with D unresolved. CDR3 length: 16 residues. CDR1 is SGHRS and CDR2 is YFSETQ in the germline V gene. V was clipped by 0 bases and J by 0 bases, with 10 bases between them. The CDR3 loop reads CASSLDEIRAKNIQYF. CDR3 DNA: TGCGCCAGCAGCTTGGACGAGATAAGAGCCAAAAACATTCAGTACTTC.

The chain employs TRBV7-8 and TRBJ2-6, with no clear D. The CDR3 totals 16 residues. V dropped 5 bases and J dropped 0 bases, with 11 bases sitting between them. Germline CDR1 and CDR2: SGHVS and FQNEAQ. The chain's CDR3 is CASSPSRVSGANVLTF. The CDR3 nucleotides read TGTGCCAGCAGCCCGTCTCGAGTCTCTGGGGCCAACGTCCTGACTTTC. Based on the CDR3 plus reference TRBV7-8 and TRBJ2-6, the full variable domain is GAGVSQSPRYKVAKRGQDVALRCDPISGHVSLFWYQQALGQGPEFLTYFQNEAQLDKSGLPSDRFFAERPEGSVSTLKIQRTQQEDSAVYLCASSPSRVSGANVLTFGAGSRLTVL.

This clonotype was counted only a few times. The chain combines TRBV20-1 with TRBJ1-2; D may be TRBD1 (6 bases). This CDR3 is built from 12 residues. V was clipped by 3 bases and J by 8 bases, with 13 bases between them. The germline V gene encodes CDR1 DFQATT and CDR2 SNEGSKA (reference sequence). CDR3 DNA: TGCAGTGCTAGTATCAGGGGACTAGGCTACACCTTC. This translates into CSASIRGLGYTF.

V and J are TRBV9 and TRBJ2-1; 8 bases map to TRBD2. The length of the CDR3 is 16 residues. V lost 1 base, J lost 5 bases, and 8 bases stayed unmatched. Germline CDR1 and CDR2: SGDLS and YYNGEE. The CDR3 sequence is CASSVSGGLINNEQFF. The CDR3 DNA sequence: TGTGCCAGCAGCGTAAGCGGGGGTTTAATAAACAATGAGCAGTTCTTC.

The chain employs TRBV27 and TRBJ2-2; D remains unclear. This CDR3 is 14 amino acids long. V was clipped by 5 bases and J by 4 bases, with 11 bases between them. Germline values: CDR1 MNHEY, CDR2 SMNVEV (reference sequence). CDR3 coding DNA: TGTGCCAGCAGTGGAGTGGTGGCCACCGGGGAGCTGTTTTTT. It codes for CASSGVVATGELFF.

In this sample, this clonotype turned up a few times. The V gene is TRBV7-9, the J gene TRBJ1-5, with D maybe TRBD1 (5 bases). Trimming shortened V by 8 bases and J by 2 bases, and 16 bases separated the two germline ends. The CDR3 is 15 residues long. Germline lookup yields CDR1 SEHNR and CDR2 FQNEAQ (reference sequence). CDR3 in DNA: TGTGCCAGCGGCGACGGGGCGGGAGGCAATCAGCCCCAGCATTTT. This codes for CASGDGAGGNQPQHF.

This chain links TRBV27 with TRBJ2-7; 7 bases map to TRBD1. CDR1 and CDR2 (germline): MNHEY, SMNVEV (reference sequence). V shed 9 bases and J 4 bases; nucleotides not matched to a gene: 15. CDR3 length: 15 residues. The CDR3 reads CASQPWGDRDYEQYF. CDR3 DNA: TGTGCCAGTCAACCCTGGGGAGACAGGGATTACGAGCAGTACTTC.

The genes are TRBV5-5 and TRBJ2-7, with D possibly matching TRBD2 (6 bases). Germline V gene lookup returns CDR1 SGHKS and CDR2 YYEKEE (reference sequence). This CDR3 has 14 residues. The ends were cut back, 7 bases at V and 0 bases at J, with 14 bases in the middle. The CDR3 nucleotides are TGTGCCAGCGGCCTTCTCGGGAGCTCCTACGAGCAGTACTTC. Translation: CASGLLGSSYEQYF.

V usage is TRBV6-2 or TRBV6-3 and J usage is TRBJ2-5, with 7 bases aligning to TRBD2. This CDR3 region has 16 residues. CDR1 MNHEY and CDR2 SVGEGT come from the germline V gene. J was trimmed by 4 bases and V by 7 bases; bases with no gene match: 15. CDR3 nucleotides: TGTGCCAGCACTGCCACGGGGACTATTCTTAGAGAGACCCAGTACTTC. This gives the protein CASTATGTILRETQYF.